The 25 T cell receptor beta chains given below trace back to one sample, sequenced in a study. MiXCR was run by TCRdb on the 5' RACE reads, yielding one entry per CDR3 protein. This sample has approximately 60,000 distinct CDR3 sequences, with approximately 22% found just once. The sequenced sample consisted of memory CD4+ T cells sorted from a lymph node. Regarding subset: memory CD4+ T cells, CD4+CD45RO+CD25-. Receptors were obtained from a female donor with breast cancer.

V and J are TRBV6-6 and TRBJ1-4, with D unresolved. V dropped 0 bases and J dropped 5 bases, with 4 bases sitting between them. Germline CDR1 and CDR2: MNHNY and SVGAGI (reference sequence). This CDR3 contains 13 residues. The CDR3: CASSYSTNEKLFF. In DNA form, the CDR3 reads TGTGCCAGCAGTTACTCGACGAATGAAAAACTGTTTTTT.

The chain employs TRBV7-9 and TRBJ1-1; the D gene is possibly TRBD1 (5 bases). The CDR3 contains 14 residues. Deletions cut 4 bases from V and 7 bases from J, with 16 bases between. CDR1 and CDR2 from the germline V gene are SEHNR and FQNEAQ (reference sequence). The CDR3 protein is CASSWNPPGSEAFF. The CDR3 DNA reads TGTGCCAGCAGCTGGAACCCCCCAGGGAGTGAAGCTTTCTTT.

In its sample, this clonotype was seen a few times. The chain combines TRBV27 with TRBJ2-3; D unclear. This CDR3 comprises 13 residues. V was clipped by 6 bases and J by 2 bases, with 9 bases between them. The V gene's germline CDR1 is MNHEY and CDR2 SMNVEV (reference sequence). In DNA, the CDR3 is TGTGCCAGCAGCCGACCCGACACAGATACGCAGTATTTT. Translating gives CASSRPDTDTQYF.

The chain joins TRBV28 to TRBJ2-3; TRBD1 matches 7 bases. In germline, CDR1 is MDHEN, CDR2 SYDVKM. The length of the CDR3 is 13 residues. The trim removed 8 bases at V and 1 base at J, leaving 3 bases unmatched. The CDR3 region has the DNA TGTGCCAGCTCCGGGACAGGCACAGATACGCAGTATTTT. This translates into CASSGTGTDTQYF.

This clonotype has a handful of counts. CDR3 sequence reads: CASSLESGVGTEAFF. The CDR3 bases are TGTGCCAGCAGCTTAGAATCGGGAGTGGGCACTGAAGCTTTCTTT. The chain combines TRBV7-9 with TRBJ1-1; unclear D gene. CDR3 length: 15 residues. Deletions cut 1 base from V and 4 bases from J, with 13 bases between. From germline, CDR1 is SEHNR and CDR2 FQNEAQ (reference sequence).

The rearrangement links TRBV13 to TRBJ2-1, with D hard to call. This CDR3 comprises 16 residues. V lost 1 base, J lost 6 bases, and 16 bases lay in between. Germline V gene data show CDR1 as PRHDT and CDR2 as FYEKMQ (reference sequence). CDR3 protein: CASSLVGPQTVNEQFF. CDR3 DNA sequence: TGTGCCAGCAGCTTAGTGGGCCCCCAGACTGTCAATGAGCAGTTCTTC.

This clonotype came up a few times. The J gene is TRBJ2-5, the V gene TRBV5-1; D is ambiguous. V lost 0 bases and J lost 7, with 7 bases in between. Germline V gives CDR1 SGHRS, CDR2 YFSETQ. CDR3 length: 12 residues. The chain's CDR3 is CASSLERWTQYF. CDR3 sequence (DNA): TGCGCCAGCAGCTTGGAGAGGTGGACCCAGTACTTC.

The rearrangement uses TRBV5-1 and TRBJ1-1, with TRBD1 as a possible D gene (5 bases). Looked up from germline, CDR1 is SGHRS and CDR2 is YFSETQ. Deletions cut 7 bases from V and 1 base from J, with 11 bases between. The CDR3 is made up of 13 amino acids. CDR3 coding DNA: TGCGCCAGCGGCCCAGGACAGAACACTGAAGCTTTCTTT. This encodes CASGPGQNTEAFF.

In DNA form, the CDR3 reads TGCGCCAGCAACGACGGGACAGGACCCACTGAAGCTTTCTTT. It codes for CASNDGTGPTEAFF. J is TRBJ1-1 and V is TRBV5-1, with 8 bases identical to TRBD1. This CDR3 contains 14 residues. Germline CDR1 reads SGHRS; CDR2 reads YFSETQ. With V trimmed by 6 bases and J by 4 bases, 8 bases remained unmatched. The complete variable domain, with remaining parts taken from reference TRBV5-1 and TRBJ1-1, reads KAGVTQTPRYLIKTRGQQVTLSCSPISGHRSVSWYQQTPGQGLQFLFEYFSETQRNKGNFPGRFSGRQFSNSRSEMNVSTLELGDSALYLCASNDGTGPTEAFFGQGTRLTVV.

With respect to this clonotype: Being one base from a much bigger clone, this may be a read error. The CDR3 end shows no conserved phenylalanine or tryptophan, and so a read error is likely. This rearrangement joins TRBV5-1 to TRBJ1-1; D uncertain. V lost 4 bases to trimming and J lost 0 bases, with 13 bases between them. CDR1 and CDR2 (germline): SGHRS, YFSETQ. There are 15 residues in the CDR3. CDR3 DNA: TGCGCCAGCAGCACCCCGGAGGCCATGAACACTGAAGCTTTCTTA. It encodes CASSTPEAMNTEAFL.

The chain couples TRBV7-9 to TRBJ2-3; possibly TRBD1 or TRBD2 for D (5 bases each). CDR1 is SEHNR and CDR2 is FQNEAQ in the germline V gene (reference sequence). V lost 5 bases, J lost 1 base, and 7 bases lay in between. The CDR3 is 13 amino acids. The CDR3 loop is CASSLGGTDTQYF. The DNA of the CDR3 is TGTGCCAGCAGCCTGGGGGGCACAGATACGCAGTATTTT.

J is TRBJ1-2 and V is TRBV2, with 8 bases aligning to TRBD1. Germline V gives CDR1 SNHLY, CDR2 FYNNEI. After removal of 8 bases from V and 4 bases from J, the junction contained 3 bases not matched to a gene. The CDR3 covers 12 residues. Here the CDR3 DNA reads TGTGCCAGCCGGGACAGGAGCTATGGCTACACCTTC. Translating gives CASRDRSYGYTF.

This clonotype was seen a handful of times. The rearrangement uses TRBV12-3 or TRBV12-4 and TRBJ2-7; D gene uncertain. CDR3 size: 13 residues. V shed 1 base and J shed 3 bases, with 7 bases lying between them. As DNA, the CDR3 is TGTGCCAGCAGTTTAGGTGGGGTCTACGAGCAGTACTTC. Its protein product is CASSLGGVYEQYF.

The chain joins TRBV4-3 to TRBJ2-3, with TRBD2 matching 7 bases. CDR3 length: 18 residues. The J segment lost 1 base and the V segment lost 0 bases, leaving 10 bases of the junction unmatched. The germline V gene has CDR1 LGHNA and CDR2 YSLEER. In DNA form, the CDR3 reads TGCGCCAGCAGCCAAGATATAAGCCGGGCGGGGGGCACAGATACGCAGTATTTT. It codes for CASSQDISRAGGTDTQYF.

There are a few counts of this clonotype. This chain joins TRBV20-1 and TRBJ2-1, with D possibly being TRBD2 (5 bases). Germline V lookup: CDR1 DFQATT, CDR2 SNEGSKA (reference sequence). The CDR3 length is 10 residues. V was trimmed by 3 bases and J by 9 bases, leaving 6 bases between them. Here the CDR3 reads CSASRGEQFF. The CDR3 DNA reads TGCAGTGCTAGCCGGGGTGAGCAGTTCTTC.

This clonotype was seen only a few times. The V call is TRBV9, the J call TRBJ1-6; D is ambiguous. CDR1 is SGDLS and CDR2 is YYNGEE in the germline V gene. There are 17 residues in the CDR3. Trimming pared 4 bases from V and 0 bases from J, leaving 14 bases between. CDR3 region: CASSSVRKTSYNSPLHF. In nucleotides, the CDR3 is TGTGCCAGCAGCTCAGTCCGCAAGACCTCCTATAATTCACCCCTCCACTTT.

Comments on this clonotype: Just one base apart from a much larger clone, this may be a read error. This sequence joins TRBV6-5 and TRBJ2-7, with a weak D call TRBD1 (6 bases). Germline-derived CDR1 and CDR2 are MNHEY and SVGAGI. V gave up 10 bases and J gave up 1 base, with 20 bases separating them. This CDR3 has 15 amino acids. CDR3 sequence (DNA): TGTGCCAACAGGGTCGCTCTCGGCTCTTCCTACGAGCAGTACTTC. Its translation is CANRVALGSSYEQYF.

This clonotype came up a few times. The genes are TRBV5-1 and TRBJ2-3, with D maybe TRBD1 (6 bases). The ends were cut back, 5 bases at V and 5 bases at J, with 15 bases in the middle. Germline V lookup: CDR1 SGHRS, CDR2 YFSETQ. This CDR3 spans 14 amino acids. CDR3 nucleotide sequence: TGCGCCAGCAGGGGTCTCGCAGGGGAAGATACGCAGTATTTT. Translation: CASRGLAGEDTQYF. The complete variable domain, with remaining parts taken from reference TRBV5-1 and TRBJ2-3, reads KAGVTQTPRYLIKTRGQQVTLSCSPISGHRSVSWYQQTPGQGLQFLFEYFSETQRNKGNFPGRFSGRQFSNSRSEMNVSTLELGDSALYLCASRGLAGEDTQYFGPGTRLTVL.

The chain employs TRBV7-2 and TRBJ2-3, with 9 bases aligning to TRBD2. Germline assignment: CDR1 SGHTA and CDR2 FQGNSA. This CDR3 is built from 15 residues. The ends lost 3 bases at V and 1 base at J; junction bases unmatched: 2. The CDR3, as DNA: TGTGCCAGCAGCTTCTGGACTAGCGGCACAGATACGCAGTATTTT. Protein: CASSFWTSGTDTQYF. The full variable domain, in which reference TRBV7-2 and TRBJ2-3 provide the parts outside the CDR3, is GAGVSQSPSNKVTEKGKDVELRCDPISGHTALYWYRQSLGQGLEFLIYFQGNSAPDKSGLPSDRFSAERTGGSVSTLTIQRTQQEDSAVYLCASSFWTSGTDTQYFGPGTRLTVL.

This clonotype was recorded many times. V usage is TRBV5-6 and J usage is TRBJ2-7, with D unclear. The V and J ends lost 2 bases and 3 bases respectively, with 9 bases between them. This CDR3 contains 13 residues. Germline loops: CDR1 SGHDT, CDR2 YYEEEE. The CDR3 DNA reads TGTGCCAGCAGCTTTTTTTTTAACTACGAGCAGTACTTC. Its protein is CASSFFFNYEQYF.

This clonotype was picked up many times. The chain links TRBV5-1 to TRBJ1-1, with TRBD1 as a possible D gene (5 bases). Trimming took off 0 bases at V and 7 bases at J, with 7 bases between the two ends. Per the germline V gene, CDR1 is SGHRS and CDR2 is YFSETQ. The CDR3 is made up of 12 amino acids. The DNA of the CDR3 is TGCGCCAGCAGCTTGGACAGGAGTGAAGCTTTCTTT. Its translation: CASSLDRSEAFF.

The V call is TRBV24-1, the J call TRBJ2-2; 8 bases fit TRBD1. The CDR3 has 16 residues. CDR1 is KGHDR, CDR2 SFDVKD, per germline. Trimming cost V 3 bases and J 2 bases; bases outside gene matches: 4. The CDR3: CATSDPGTGNTGELFF. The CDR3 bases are TGTGCCACCAGTGATCCCGGGACAGGAAACACCGGGGAGCTGTTTTTT.

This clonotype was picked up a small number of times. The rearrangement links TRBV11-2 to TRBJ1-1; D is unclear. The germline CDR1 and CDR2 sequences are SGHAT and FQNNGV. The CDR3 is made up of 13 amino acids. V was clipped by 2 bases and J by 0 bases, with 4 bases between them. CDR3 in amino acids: CASSLRLNTEAFF. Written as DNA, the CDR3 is TGTGCCAGCAGCTTACGGCTGAACACTGAAGCTTTCTTT.

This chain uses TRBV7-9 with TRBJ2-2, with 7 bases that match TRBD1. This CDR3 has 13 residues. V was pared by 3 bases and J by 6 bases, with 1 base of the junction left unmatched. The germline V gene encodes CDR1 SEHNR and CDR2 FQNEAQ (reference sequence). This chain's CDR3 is CASSLDRSGELFF. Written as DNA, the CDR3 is TGTGCCAGCAGCTTGGACAGGTCCGGGGAGCTGTTTTTT. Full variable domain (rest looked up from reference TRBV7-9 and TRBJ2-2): DTGVSQNPRHKITKRGQNVTFRCDPISEHNRLYWYRQTLGQGPEFLTYFQNEAQLEKSRLLSDRFSAERPKGSFSTLEIQRTEQGDSAMYLCASSLDRSGELFFGEGSRLTVL.

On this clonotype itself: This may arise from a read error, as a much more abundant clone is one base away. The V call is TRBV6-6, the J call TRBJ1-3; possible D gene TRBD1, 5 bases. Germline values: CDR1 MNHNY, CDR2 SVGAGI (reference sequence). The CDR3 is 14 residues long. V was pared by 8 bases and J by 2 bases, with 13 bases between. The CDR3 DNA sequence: TGTGCCAGCGGTCCCCAAGGGGCTGGAAACACCATATATTTT. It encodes CASGPQGAGNTIYF.